Listed below are T cell receptor beta chains from one sample, sequenced in a study of T cells in Graves' hyperthyroidism and ophthalmopathy. TCRdb re-called the multiplex PCR reads through MiXCR, storing one row per CDR3 protein. The table includes around 300,000 distinct CDR3 sequences, 22% detected once. Sequencing input: blood. Receptors originate from a man in his thirties or forties with Graves' ophthalmopathy. Each CDR3 is given with its conserved first and last residue. D genes are given only for firm matches. Clone size is given for some rows only: seen once, a few or many times, or a class if the clone is expanded.

>TRBD2|many|TRBV6-1|TRBJ2-6
CASSLRLASSGANVLTF
TGTGCCAGCAGCCTTCGACTAGCGAGCTCTGGGGCCAACGTCCTGACTTTC
>TRBD2|NA|TRBV5-1|TRBJ2-1
CASSLASGVGNEQFF
TGCGCCAGCAGCCTGGCTAGCGGGGTTGGGAATGAGCAGTTCTTC
>NA|NA|TRBV12-3/TRBV12-4|TRBJ2-2
CASSHRQVTGELFF
TGTGCCAGCAGCCATAGACAGGTCACCGGGGAGCTGTTTTTT
>NA|NA|TRBV6-1|TRBJ1-5
CASSSPNQPQHF
TGTGCCAGCAGTTCGCCGAATCAGCCCCAGCATTTT
>TRBD1|NA|TRBV11-2|TRBJ1-2
CASSFRDRGMHGYTF
TGTGCCAGCAGCTTCCGGGACAGGGGAATGCATGGCTACACCTTC
>TRBD1|NA|TRBV25-1|TRBJ1-6
CASSAPGGGNSPLRF
TGTGCCAGCAGTGCGCCAGGGGGCGGGAATTCACCCCTCCGCTTT
>TRBD1|NA|TRBV5-8|TRBJ1-1
CATSGGTEAFF
TGTGCCACGTCAGGGGGTACTGAAGCTTTCTTT
>NA|NA|TRBV18|TRBJ1-2
CASSTSTGLGGYTF
TGTGCCAGCTCGACGTCCACAGGGTTGGGTGGCTACACCTTC
>TRBD1|NA|TRBV4-1|TRBJ1-4
CASSQDRMEKLFF
TGCGCCAGCAGCCAGGACAGGATGGAAAAACTGTTTTTT
>TRBD1|NA|TRBV11-3|TRBJ2-5
CASSRGQGYSGTQYF
TGTGCCAGCAGCAGGGGACAGGGATACTCAGGGACCCAGTACTTC
>NA|few|TRBV25-1|TRBJ1-2
CASQDHGDYGYTF
TGTGCCAGTCAAGACCATGGCGACTATGGCTACACCTTC
>TRBD1|NA|TRBV6-5|TRBJ2-1
CASSYQTGKSKSYNEQFF
TGTGCCAGCAGTTACCAGACAGGGAAATCGAAGTCCTACAATGAGCAGTTCTTC
>NA|few|TRBV24-1|TRBJ2-6
CATSPPVSGANVLTF
TGTGCCACCAGTCCTCCAGTCTCTGGGGCCAACGTCCTGACTTTC
>TRBD1|many|TRBV3-1|TRBJ2-7
CASSSSDHRGDEQYF
TGTGCCAGCAGCTCCTCTGACCACAGGGGCGACGAGCAGTACTTC
>TRBD2|NA|TRBV2|TRBJ2-7
CASLLSGGAYEQYF
TGTGCCAGCCTACTTAGCGGGGGAGCCTACGAGCAGTACTTC
>TRBD1|NA|TRBV3-1|TRBJ1-1
CASSHGTGGYTEAFF
TGTGCCAGCAGCCACGGGACAGGGGGCTACACTGAAGCTTTCTTT
>NA|few|TRBV3-1|TRBJ2-5
CASSQAGHSRFGETQYF
TGTGCCAGCAGCCAGGCCGGGCACAGCCGTTTCGGAGAGACCCAGTACTTC
>NA|few|TRBV3-1|TRBJ2-1
CASSIQSGEQFF
TGTGCCAGCAGCATTCAGAGCGGCGAGCAGTTCTTC
>NA|many|TRBV3-1|TRBJ1-1
CASSQKSSGGTEAFF
TGTGCCAGCAGCCAAAAGTCTTCCGGCGGCACTGAAGCTTTCTTT
>TRBD1|few|TRBV6-1|TRBJ1-3
CATGTGGNTIYF
TGTGCTACCGGGACAGGTGGAAACACCATATATTTT
>NA|many|TRBV30|TRBJ2-1
CAWSAPGQFF
TGTGCCTGGAGTGCCCCCGGGCAGTTCTTC
>NA|NA|TRBV7-6|TRBJ2-7
CASSLWDNSYEQYF
TGTGCCAGCAGCTTGTGGGACAACTCCTACGAGCAGTACTTC
>TRBD2|NA|TRBV3-1|TRBJ2-6
CASSRPSGMPSGANVLTF
TGTGCCAGCAGCCGACCTAGCGGGATGCCCTCTGGGGCCAACGTCCTGACTTTC
>TRBD1|NA|TRBV6-4|TRBJ1-5
CARSRDRGRDGDQPQHF
TGTGCCCGCAGCCGGGACAGGGGACGTGATGGGGATCAGCCCCAGCATTTT
>NA|NA|TRBV29-1|TRBJ1-1
CSVLGGTEAFF
TGCAGCGTTCTAGGGGGTACTGAAGCTTTCTTT
>NA|few|TRBV30|TRBJ2-7
CAWSVTGGGYEQYF
TGTGCCTGGAGTGTAACCGGTGGGGGCTACGAGCAGTACTTC
>TRBD1|NA|TRBV29-1|TRBJ2-2
CSSRTGNTGELFF
TGCAGCTCTCGGACAGGCAACACCGGGGAGCTGTTTTTT
>TRBD2|many|TRBV3-1|TRBJ2-1
CASSRLAGPNEQFF
TGTGCCAGCAGCCGGCTAGCGGGACCCAATGAGCAGTTCTTC
>NA|NA|TRBV7-9|TRBJ2-1
CASSLDGGGSYNEQFF
TGTGCCAGCAGCTTAGATGGAGGTGGCTCCTACAATGAGCAGTTCTTC
>NA|few|TRBV28|TRBJ1-3
CASSRFLAYTIYF
TGTGCCAGCAGTCGGTTCTTGGCATACACCATATATTTT
>NA|many|TRBV28|TRBJ2-7
CASSQPGQSGYEQYF
TGTGCCAGCAGTCAACCGGGACAAAGTGGCTACGAGCAGTACTTC
>NA|NA|TRBV10-3|TRBJ2-4
CAIRAAEAKNIQYF
TGTGCCATCAGAGCAGCCGAAGCCAAAAACATTCAGTACTTC
>NA|few|TRBV7-3|TRBJ1-2
CASSLRDGGGYTF
TGTGCCAGCAGTCTCCGGGACGGCGGGGGCTACACCTTC
>NA|many|TRBV7-8|TRBJ1-1
CASSLAMTASMNTEAFF
TGTGCCAGCAGCTTAGCGATGACAGCCTCGATGAACACTGAAGCTTTCTTT
>NA|many|TRBV3-1|TRBJ2-2
CASSPPGTSTGELFF
TGTGCCAGCAGCCCTCCGGGAACATCCACCGGGGAGCTGTTTTTT
>NA|NA|TRBV6-1|TRBJ1-5
CASSTRGDGNQPQHF
TGTGCCAGCAGTACACGGGGAGATGGCAATCAGCCCCAGCATTTT
>NA|NA|TRBV20-1|TRBJ2-3
CSAGGGLRAQYF
TGCAGTGCCGGAGGGGGGTTACGTGCGCAGTATTTT
>TRBD1|NA|TRBV18|TRBJ2-7
CASGQVSSYEQYF
TGTGCCAGCGGACAGGTTTCCTCCTACGAGCAGTACTTC
>TRBD1|few|TRBV19|TRBJ1-4
CASSTEDRGRTNEKLFF
TGTGCCAGTAGTACCGAGGACAGGGGGAGAACTAATGAAAAACTGTTTTTT
>NA|NA|TRBV11-2|TRBJ1-6
CASSLETVNSPLHF
TGTGCCAGCAGCTTGGAGACGGTAAATTCACCCCTCCACTTT
>TRBD1|many|TRBV2|TRBJ2-1
CASSTDRGPYNEQFF
TGTGCCAGCAGTACTGACAGGGGGCCCTACAATGAGCAGTTCTTC
>TRBD1|few|TRBV6-1|TRBJ2-1
CASTRGTGGSNEQFF
TGTGCCAGCACCCGAGGGACAGGGGGAAGTAATGAGCAGTTCTTC
>NA|many|TRBV6-6|TRBJ1-1
CASSYDPATRMNTEAFF
TGTGCCAGCAGTTACGATCCTGCAACCAGGATGAACACTGAAGCTTTCTTT
>NA|NA|TRBV19|TRBJ2-1
CASSMRGGRANEQFF
TGTGCCAGTAGTATGAGGGGGGGGCGGGCCAATGAGCAGTTCTTC
>NA|many|TRBV5-1|TRBJ2-5
CASSLEAGAQETQYF
TGCGCCAGCAGCTTGGAGGCAGGAGCACAAGAGACCCAGTACTTC
>NA|NA|TRBV28|TRBJ2-2
CASSPNEGAGELFF
TGTGCCAGCAGTCCCAACGAAGGGGCCGGGGAGCTGTTTTTT
>TRBD2|few|TRBV3-1|TRBJ2-3
CASSQKARLAGPGTQYF
TGTGCCAGCAGCCAAAAAGCGAGACTAGCGGGACCAGGTACGCAGTATTTT
>NA|few|TRBV5-1|TRBJ1-6
CASSPAGTTGDSPLHF
TGCGCCAGCAGCCCGGCGGGGACGACTGGGGATTCACCCCTCCACTTT
>TRBD1|few|TRBV19|TRBJ2-7
CASSTPPGQGGGYEQYF
TGTGCCAGTAGTACCCCGCCGGGACAGGGGGGAGGGTACGAGCAGTACTTC
>TRBD1|few|TRBV9|TRBJ2-1
CASSPLSQGARSEQFF
TGTGCCAGCAGCCCTCTCTCTCAGGGGGCGCGCAGTGAGCAGTTCTTC
>NA|few|TRBV7-9|TRBJ1-2
CASSLSGPDYTF
TGTGCCAGCAGCTTATCGGGACCGGACTACACCTTC